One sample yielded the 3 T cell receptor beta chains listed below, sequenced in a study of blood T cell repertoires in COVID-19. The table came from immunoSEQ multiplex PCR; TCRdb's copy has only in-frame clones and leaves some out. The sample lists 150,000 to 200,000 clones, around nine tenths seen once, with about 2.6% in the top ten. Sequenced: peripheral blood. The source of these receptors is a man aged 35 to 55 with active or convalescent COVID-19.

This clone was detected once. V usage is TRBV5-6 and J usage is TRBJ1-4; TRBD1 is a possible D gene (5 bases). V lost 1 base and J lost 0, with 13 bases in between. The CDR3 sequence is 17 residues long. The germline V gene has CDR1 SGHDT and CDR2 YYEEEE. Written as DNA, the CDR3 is TGTGCCAGCAGCTTGAAGCAGGGCTCAACAACTAATGAAAAACTGTTTTTT. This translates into CASSLKQGSTTNEKLFF.

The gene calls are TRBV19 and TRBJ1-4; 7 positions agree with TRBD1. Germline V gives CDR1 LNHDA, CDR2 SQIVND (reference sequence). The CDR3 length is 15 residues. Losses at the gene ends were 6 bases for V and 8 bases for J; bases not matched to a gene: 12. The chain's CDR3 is CASSSRTGVGEKLFF. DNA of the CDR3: TGTGCCAGTAGCAGTCGTACAGGGGTGGGGGAAAAACTGTTTTTT.

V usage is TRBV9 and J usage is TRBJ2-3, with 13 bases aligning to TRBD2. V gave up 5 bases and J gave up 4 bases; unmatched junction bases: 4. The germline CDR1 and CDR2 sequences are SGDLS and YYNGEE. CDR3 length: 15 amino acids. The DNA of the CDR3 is TGTGCCAGCAGAAGGACTAGCGGGGGTTCAGATACGCAGTATTTT. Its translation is CASRRTSGGSDTQYF.